This TCR beta chain was sequenced for a study of blood T cells in healthy people across ages. Concerning this clonotype itself: A much larger clone sits a single nucleotide away, making a read error possible.

It was with a sample-barcoded 5' primer and a J-beta primer mix that a second PCR of roughly 7 to 12 cycles was run. Each cDNA molecule was tagged by a template-switch adaptor that had 12 random nucleotides. TCRdb re-analysed the 5' RACE reads in MiXCR, keeping a single row per CDR3 protein. The data contain 600,000 or so distinct CDR3 sequences, 25% to 30% of them seen just once; the ten biggest clones take up 15% to 18%. The source is a woman at least 80 years old in good health. Sequences were obtained from blood.

The CDR3 here is CASSYGTGGVRETQYF. The CDR3 bases are TGCGCCAGCAGCTATGGGACAGGGGGCGTACGCGAGACCCAGTACTTC. The V and J genes are TRBV5-1 and TRBJ2-5; TRBD1 agrees at 12 bases. The CDR3 spans 16 residues. The V gene end was trimmed by 3 bases and the J gene end by 5 bases; junction bases not matched to a gene: 8. Germline lookup yields CDR1 SGHRS and CDR2 YFSETQ.